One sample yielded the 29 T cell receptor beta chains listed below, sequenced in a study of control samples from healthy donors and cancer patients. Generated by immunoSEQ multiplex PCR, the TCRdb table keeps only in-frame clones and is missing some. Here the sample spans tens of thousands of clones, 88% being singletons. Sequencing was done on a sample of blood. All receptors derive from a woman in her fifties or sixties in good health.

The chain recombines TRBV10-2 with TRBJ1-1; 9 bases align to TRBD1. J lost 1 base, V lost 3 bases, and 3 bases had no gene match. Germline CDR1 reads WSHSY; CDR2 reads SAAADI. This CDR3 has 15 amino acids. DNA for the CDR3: TGCGCCAGCAGTGACCCGGGACAGGGGAACACTGAAGCTTTCTTT. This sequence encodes CASSDPGQGNTEAFF.

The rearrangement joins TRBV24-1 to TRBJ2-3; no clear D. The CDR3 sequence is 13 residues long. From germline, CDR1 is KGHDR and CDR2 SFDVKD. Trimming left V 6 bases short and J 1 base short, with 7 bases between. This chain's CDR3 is CATSPTGTDTQYF. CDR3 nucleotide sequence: TGTGCCACCAGTCCAACTGGCACAGATACGCAGTATTTT.

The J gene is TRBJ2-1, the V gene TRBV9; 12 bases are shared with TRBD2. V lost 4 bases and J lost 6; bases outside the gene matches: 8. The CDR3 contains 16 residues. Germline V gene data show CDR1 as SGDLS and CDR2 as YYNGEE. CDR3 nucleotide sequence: TGTGCCAGCAGCCCAGACGCTAGCGGGGGGGGCAATGAGCAGTTCTTC. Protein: CASSPDASGGGNEQFF. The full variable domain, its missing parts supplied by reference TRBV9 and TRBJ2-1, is DSGVTQTPKHLITATGQRVTLRCSPRSGDLSVYWYQQSLDQGLQFLIQYYNGEERAKGNILERFSAQQFPDLHSELNLSSLELGDSALYFCASSPDASGGGNEQFFGPGTRLTVL.

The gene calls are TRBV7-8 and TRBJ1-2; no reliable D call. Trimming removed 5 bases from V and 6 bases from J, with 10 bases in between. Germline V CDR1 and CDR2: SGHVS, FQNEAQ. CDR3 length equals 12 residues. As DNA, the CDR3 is TGTGCCAGCAGCACTAGAGAGGATGGCTACACCTTC. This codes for CASSTREDGYTF.

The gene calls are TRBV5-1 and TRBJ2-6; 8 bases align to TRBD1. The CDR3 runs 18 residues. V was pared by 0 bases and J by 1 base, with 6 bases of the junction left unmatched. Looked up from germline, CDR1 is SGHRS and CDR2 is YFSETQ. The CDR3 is CASSLGQGLSSGANVLTF. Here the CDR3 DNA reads TGCGCCAGCAGCTTGGGACAGGGGTTAAGTTCTGGGGCCAACGTCCTGACTTTC.

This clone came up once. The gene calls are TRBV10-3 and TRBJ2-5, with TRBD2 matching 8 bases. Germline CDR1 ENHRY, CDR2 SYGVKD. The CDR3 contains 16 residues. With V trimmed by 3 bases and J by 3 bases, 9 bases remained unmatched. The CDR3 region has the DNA TGTGCCATCAGTGATTACAATAGCGGGGAGGAAGAGACCCAGTACTTC. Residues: CAISDYNSGEEETQYF.

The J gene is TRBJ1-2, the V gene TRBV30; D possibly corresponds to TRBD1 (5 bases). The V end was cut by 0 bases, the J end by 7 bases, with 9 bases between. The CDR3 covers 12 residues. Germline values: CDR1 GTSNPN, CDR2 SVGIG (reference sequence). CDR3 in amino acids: CAWSVRDSGYTF. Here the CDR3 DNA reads TGTGCCTGGAGTGTACGAGACAGTGGCTACACCTTC.

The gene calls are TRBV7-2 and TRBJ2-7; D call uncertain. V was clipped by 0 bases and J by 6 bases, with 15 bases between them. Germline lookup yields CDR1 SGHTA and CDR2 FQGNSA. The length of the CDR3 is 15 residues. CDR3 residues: CASSLASQANFEQYF. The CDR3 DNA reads TGTGCCAGCAGCTTAGCGAGTCAGGCTAATTTCGAGCAGTACTTC.

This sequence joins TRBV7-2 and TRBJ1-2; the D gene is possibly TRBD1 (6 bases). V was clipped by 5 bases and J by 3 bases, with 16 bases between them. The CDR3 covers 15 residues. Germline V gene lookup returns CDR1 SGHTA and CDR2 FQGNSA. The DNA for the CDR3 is TGTGCCAGCAGCCCAGACAGGACCCCCTACTATGGCTACACCTTC. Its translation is CASSPDRTPYYGYTF.

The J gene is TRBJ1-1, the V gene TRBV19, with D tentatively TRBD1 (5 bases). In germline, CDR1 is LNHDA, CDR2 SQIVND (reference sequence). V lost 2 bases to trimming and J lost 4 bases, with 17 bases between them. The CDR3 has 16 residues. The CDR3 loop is CASSIIGTFILTEAFF. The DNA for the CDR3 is TGTGCCAGTAGTATAATTGGGACCTTTATCCTCACTGAAGCTTTCTTT.

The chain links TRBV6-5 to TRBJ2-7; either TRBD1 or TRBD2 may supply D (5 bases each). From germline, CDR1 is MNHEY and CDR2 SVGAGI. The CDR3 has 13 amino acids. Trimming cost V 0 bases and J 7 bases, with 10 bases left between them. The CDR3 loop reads CASSYSGELEQYF. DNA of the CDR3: TGTGCCAGCAGTTACTCAGGGGAGCTTGAGCAGTACTTC.

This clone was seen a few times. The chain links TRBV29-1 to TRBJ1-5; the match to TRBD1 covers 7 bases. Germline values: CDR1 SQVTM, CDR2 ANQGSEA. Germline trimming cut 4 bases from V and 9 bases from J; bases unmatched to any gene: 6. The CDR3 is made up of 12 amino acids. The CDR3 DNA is TGCAGCGTTGGACAGGGCGGCGGGCCCCAGCATTTT. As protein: CSVGQGGGPQHF.

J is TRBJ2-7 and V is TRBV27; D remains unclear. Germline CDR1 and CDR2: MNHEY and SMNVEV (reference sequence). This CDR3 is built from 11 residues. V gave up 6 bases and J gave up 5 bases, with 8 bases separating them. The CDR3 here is CASREGHEQYF. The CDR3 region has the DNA TGTGCCAGCAGGGAAGGGCACGAGCAGTACTTC.

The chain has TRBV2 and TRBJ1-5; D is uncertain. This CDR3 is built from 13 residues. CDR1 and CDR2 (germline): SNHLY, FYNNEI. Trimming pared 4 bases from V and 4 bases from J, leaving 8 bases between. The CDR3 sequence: CASSVEFNQPQHF. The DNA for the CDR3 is TGTGCCAGCAGTGTAGAGTTTAATCAGCCCCAGCATTTT. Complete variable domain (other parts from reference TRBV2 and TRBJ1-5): EPEVTQTPSHQVTQMGQEVILRCVPISNHLYFYWYRQILGQKVEFLVSFYNNEISEKSEIFDDQFSVERPDGSNFTLKIRSTKLEDSAMYFCASSVEFNQPQHFGDGTRLSIL.

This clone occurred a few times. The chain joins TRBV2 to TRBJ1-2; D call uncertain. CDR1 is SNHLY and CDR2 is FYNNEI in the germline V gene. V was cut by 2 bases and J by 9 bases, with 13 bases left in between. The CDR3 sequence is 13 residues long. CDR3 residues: CASSEFSPKSYTF. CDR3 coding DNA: TGTGCCAGCAGTGAATTTTCCCCCAAAAGCTACACCTTC.

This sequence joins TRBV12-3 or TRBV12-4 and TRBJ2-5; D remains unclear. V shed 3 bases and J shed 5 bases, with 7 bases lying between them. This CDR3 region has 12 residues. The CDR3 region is CASSFQDETQYF. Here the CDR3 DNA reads TGTGCCAGCAGTTTCCAGGATGAGACCCAGTACTTC.

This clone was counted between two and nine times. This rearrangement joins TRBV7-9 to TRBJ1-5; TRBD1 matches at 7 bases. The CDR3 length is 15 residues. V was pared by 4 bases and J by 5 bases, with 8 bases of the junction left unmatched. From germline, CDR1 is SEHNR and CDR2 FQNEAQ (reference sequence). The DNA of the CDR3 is TGTGCCAGCAGCTCGACAGGGTCGGGGTATCAGCCCCAGCATTTT. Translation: CASSSTGSGYQPQHF.

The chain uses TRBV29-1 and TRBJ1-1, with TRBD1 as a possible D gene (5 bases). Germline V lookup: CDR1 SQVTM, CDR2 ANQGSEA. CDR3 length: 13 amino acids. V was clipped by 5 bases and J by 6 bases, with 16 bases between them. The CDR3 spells CSVRIQGESEAFF. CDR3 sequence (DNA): TGCAGCGTTCGAATCCAGGGAGAATCTGAAGCTTTCTTT.

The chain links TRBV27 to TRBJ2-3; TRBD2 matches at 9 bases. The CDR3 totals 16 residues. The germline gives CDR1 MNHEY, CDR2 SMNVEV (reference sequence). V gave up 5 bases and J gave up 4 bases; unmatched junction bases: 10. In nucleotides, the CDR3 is TGTGCCAGCAGTGCAGGAGCGGGGGGTTTCCCAGATACGCAGTATTTT. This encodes CASSAGAGGFPDTQYF.

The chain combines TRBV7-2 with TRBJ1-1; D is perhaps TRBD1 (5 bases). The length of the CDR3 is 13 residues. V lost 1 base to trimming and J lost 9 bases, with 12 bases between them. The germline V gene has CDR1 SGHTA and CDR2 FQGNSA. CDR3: CASSLVLADKAFF. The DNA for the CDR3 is TGTGCCAGCAGCTTAGTCTTGGCGGACAAAGCTTTCTTT.

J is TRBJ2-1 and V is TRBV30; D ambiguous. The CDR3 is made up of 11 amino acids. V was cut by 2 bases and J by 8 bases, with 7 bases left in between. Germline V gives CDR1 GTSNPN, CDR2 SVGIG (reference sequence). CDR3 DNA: TGTGCCTGGAGTATAGTGCATGAGCAGTTCTTC. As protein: CAWSIVHEQFF.

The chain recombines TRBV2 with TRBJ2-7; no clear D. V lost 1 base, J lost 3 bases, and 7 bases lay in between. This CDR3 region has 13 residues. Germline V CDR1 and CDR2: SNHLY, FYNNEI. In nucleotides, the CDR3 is TGTGCCAGCAGTGAAGGTCGAATCTACGAGCAGTACTTC. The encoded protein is CASSEGRIYEQYF.

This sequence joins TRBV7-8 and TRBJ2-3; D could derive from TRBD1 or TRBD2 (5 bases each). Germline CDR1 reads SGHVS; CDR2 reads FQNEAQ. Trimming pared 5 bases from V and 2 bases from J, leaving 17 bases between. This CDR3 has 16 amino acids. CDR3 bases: TGTGCCAGCAGCGCAAGGCCCGGGGCCCCCACAGATACGCAGTATTTT. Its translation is CASSARPGAPTDTQYF. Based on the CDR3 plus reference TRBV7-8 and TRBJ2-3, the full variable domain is GAGVSQSPRYKVAKRGQDVALRCDPISGHVSLFWYQQALGQGPEFLTYFQNEAQLDKSGLPSDRFFAERPEGSVSTLKIQRTQQEDSAVYLCASSARPGAPTDTQYFGPGTRLTVL.

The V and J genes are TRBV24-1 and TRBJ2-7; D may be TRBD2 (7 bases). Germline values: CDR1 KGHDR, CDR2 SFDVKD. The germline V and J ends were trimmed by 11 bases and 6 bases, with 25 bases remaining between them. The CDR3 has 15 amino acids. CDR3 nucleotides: TGTGCCAGGCCTTTCAGGGAGTGGGGGGGCCGCGAGCAGTACTTC. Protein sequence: CARPFREWGGREQYF.

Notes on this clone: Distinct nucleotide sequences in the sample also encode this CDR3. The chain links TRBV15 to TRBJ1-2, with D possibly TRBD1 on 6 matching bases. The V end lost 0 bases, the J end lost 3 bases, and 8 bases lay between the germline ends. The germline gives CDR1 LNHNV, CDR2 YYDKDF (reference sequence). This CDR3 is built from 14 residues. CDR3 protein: CATSRDRGDYGYTF. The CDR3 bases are TGTGCCACCAGCAGAGACAGGGGAGACTATGGCTACACCTTC.

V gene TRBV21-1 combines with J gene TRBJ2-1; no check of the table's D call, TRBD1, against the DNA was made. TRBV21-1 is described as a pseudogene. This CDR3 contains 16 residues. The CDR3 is CASSKTVGGHRGEQFF. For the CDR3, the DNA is TGTGCCAGCAGCAAAACGGTAGGGGGACATCGGGGTGAGCAGTTCTTC.

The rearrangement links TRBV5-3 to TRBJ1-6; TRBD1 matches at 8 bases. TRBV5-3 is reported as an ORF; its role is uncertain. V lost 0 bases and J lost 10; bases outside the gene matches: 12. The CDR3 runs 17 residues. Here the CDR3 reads CARSLDGRGQLGSPLHF. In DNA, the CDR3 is TGTGCCAGAAGCTTGGATGGCAGGGGGCAGTTAGGATCACCCCTCCACTTT.

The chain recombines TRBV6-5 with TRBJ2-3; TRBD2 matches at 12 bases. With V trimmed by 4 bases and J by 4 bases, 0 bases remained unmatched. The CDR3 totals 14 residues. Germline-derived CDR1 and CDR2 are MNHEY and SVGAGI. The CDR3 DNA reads TGTGCCAGCAGTTCTAGCGGGGGGGCAGATACGCAGTATTTT. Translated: CASSSSGGADTQYF.

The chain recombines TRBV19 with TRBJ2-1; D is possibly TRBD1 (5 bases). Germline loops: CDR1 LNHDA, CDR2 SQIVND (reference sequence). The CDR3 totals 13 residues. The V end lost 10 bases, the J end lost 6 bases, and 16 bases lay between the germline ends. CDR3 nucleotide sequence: TGTGCCACGAAAGGGGCAGACCTCAATGAGCAGTTCTTC. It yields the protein CATKGADLNEQFF.